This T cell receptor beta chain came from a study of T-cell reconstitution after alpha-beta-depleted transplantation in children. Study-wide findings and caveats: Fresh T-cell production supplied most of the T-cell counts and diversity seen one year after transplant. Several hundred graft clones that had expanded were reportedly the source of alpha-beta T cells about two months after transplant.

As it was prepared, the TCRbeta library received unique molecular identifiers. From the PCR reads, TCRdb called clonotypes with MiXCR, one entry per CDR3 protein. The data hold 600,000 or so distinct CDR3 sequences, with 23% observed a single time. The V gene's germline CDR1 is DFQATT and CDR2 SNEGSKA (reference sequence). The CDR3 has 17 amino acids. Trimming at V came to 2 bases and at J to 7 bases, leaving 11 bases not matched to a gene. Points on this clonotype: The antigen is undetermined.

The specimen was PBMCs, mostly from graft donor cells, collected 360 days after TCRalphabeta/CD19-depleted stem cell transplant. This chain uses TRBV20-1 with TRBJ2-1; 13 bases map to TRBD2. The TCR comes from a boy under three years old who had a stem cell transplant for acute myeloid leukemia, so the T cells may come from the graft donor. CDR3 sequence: CSARTLTSGGAVNEQFF. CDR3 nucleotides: TGCAGTGCTAGAACCCTTACTAGCGGGGGGGCAGTGAATGAGCAGTTCTTC.